The clone carrying this T cell receptor (beta chain) was seen ten or more times. The antigen remains undetermined. These data come from a study of glioma-infiltrating T cells. General study points: Tissue and blood shared very few CDR3 sequences.

Using RNA template, CDR3s of TCR alpha and beta were amplified with iRepertoire arm-PCR. Input was roughly 100-450 ng of tissue mRNA or PBMC total RNA. TCRdb re-called the multiplex PCR reads with MiXCR, one entry per CDR3 protein. Here the sample spans approximately 90,000 distinct CDR3 sequences, about 23% being singletons. The clonotype was recovered from a human donor with low-grade glioma or glioblastoma, undergoing nonglioma brain surgery, or in good health (not recorded which). The specimen sequenced was glioma tissue, nonneoplastic brain tissue, or PBMCs (not recorded which).

CDR3 nucleotides: TGTGCCAGCAGCGAGGACAGGGTGCACACTGAAGCTTTCTTT. This encodes CASSEDRVHTEAFF. This chain joins TRBV2 and TRBJ1-1; 8 bases fit TRBD1. The CDR3 extends over 14 amino acids. Germline values: CDR1 SNHLY, CDR2 FYNNEI. Losses at the gene ends were 6 bases for V and 3 bases for J; bases not matched to a gene: 6.